The source of this TCR beta chain is a study of blood T cell repertoires in COVID-19. Study overall: T cells, B-cell-depleted T cells, or PBMCs supplied cDNA or gDNA.

This table comes from immunoSEQ multiplex PCR, and its TCRdb copy is limited to in-frame clones, with some not included. Among about 140,000 clones listed, about 80% were seen once. From germline, CDR1 is SGHAT and CDR2 FQNNGV. The V end was cut by 3 bases, the J end by 10 bases, with 16 bases between. The CDR3 sequence is 14 residues long. The sequencing sample was made of peripheral blood. This sequence originates from a man aged 55 to 70 with acute or convalescent COVID-19. The V and J genes are TRBV11-2 and TRBJ2-1; tentative D call: TRBD1 (5 bases). As DNA, the CDR3 is TGTGCCAGCAGCTTGGCGGTAGGGGCAGGGGAGCAGTTCTTC. This gives the protein CASSLAVGAGEQFF. The variable domain in full, completed from reference TRBV11-2 and TRBJ2-1, reads EAGVAQSPRYKIIEKRQSVAFWCNPISGHATLYWYQQILGQGPKLLIQFQNNGVVDDSQLPKDRFSAERLKGVDSTLKIQPAKLEDSAVYLCASSLAVGAGEQFFGPGTRLTVL.